The rows below give T cell receptor beta chains drawn from one sample of a study of cytomegalovirus exposure and HLA in healthy donors. Sequencing was performed with immunoSEQ multiplex PCR; in TCRdb, only in-frame clones are kept and a portion is missing. The data hold some 170,000 clones, with approximately 86% observed a single time. The sample comprised PBMCs. The receptor source for this set is a man in his late teens or twenties in good health and CMV-seropositive. The CDR3 runs from the conserved cysteine through the conserved F or W. The order of the fields is J gene, D gene, V gene, clone size, CDR3 DNA, CDR3 protein. The D gene is left open where the match is weak. Size is omitted from some rows. Given values are once, few, many or a class for expanded clones.

j_gene: TRBJ1-2
d_gene: -
v_gene: TRBV7-2
abundance: -
CDR3nt: TGTGCCAGCAGCTCGGCTAGCAGGGGTAACTATGGCTACACCTTC
CDR3aa: CASSSASRGNYGYTF

j_gene: TRBJ2-7
d_gene: -
v_gene: TRBV4-1
abundance: -
CDR3nt: TGCGCCAGCAGCCAAGGTCGCAGTTCATACGAGCAGTACTTC
CDR3aa: CASSQGRSSYEQYF

j_gene: TRBJ2-1
d_gene: -
v_gene: TRBV7-9
abundance: -
CDR3nt: TGTGCCAGCAGCCCTCGGTTCAATGAGCAGTTCTTC
CDR3aa: CASSPRFNEQFF

j_gene: TRBJ1-6
d_gene: TRBD1
v_gene: TRBV19
abundance: -
CDR3nt: TGTGCCAGTAGCGGGACAGCCAATTCACCCCTCCACTTT
CDR3aa: CASSGTANSPLHF

j_gene: TRBJ1-5
d_gene: TRBD1
v_gene: TRBV5-1
abundance: -
CDR3nt: TGCGCCAGCAGCTTGGGGGACAGGCGCAATCAGCCCCAGCATTTT
CDR3aa: CASSLGDRRNQPQHF

j_gene: TRBJ1-1
d_gene: TRBD1
v_gene: TRBV6-5
abundance: -
CDR3nt: TGTGCCAGCAGTTACCGCAGGACAGGGGGAGACACTGAAGCTTTCTTT
CDR3aa: CASSYRRTGGDTEAFF

j_gene: TRBJ2-5
d_gene: -
v_gene: TRBV7-2
abundance: -
CDR3nt: TGTGCCAGCAGAGGGGGGGCCGATGAGACCCAGTACTTC
CDR3aa: CASRGGADETQYF

j_gene: TRBJ2-1
d_gene: -
v_gene: TRBV5-6
abundance: -
CDR3nt: TGTGCCAGCAGCTTGGGGGGGGTAAAGCAGTTCTTC
CDR3aa: CASSLGGVKQFF

j_gene: TRBJ2-7
d_gene: -
v_gene: TRBV7-9
abundance: -
CDR3nt: TGTGCCAGCAGCGAATGGGACTCTATTTACGAGCAGTACTTC
CDR3aa: CASSEWDSIYEQYF

j_gene: TRBJ1-5
d_gene: -
v_gene: TRBV18
abundance: -
CDR3nt: TGTGCCAGCTCACCCGGACAGTATCAGCCCCAGCATTTT
CDR3aa: CASSPGQYQPQHF

j_gene: TRBJ2-1
d_gene: -
v_gene: TRBV9
abundance: -
CDR3nt: TGTGCCAGCAGCCCTTCCGCCTGGGGAGACAATGAGCAGTTCTTC
CDR3aa: CASSPSAWGDNEQFF

j_gene: TRBJ1-1
d_gene: TRBD1
v_gene: TRBV6-5
abundance: -
CDR3nt: TGTGCCAGCAGTTTCGGACAGGGGAACACTGAAGCTTTCTTT
CDR3aa: CASSFGQGNTEAFF

j_gene: TRBJ1-2
d_gene: -
v_gene: TRBV6-5
abundance: few
CDR3nt: TGTGCCAGCAGCCTCCGGACAGCTAACTATGGCTACACCTTC
CDR3aa: CASSLRTANYGYTF

j_gene: TRBJ1-2
d_gene: -
v_gene: TRBV27
abundance: -
CDR3nt: TGTGCCAGCGTTGGAGGCGGGGGAGGCTACACCTTC
CDR3aa: CASVGGGGGYTF

j_gene: TRBJ2-1
d_gene: -
v_gene: TRBV7-8
abundance: -
CDR3nt: TGTGCCAGCAGCTTCGCGAGGGGGACCAATGAGCAGTTCTTC
CDR3aa: CASSFARGTNEQFF

j_gene: TRBJ1-5
d_gene: TRBD1
v_gene: TRBV5-5
abundance: -
CDR3nt: TGTGCCAGCAGCTTAGGACAGGGGTACCAGCCCCAGCATTTT
CDR3aa: CASSLGQGYQPQHF

j_gene: TRBJ2-3
d_gene: TRBD2
v_gene: TRBV6-5
abundance: -
CDR3nt: TGTGCCAGCAGTTACGGGGAGGGCCGAGCAGATACGCAGTATTTT
CDR3aa: CASSYGEGRADTQYF

j_gene: TRBJ2-7
d_gene: TRBD1
v_gene: TRBV29-1
abundance: -
CDR3nt: TGCAGCGTTGTGGGGGACAGTTTCTACGAGCAGTACTTC
CDR3aa: CSVVGDSFYEQYF

j_gene: TRBJ1-1
d_gene: -
v_gene: TRBV15
abundance: -
CDR3nt: TGTGCCACCAGCAGAAACACAGGGAACACTGAAGCTTTCTTT
CDR3aa: CATSRNTGNTEAFF

j_gene: TRBJ2-7
d_gene: -
v_gene: TRBV4-1
abundance: -
CDR3nt: TGCGCCAGCAGCCAAGATATAGGGGGCTACGAGCAGTACTTC
CDR3aa: CASSQDIGGYEQYF

j_gene: TRBJ2-1
d_gene: TRBD1
v_gene: TRBV7-3
abundance: -
CDR3nt: TGTGCCAGCAGCCCTCCGGGACAGGGTCCGTTCCTACAGTTCTTC
CDR3aa: CASSPPGQGPFLQFF

j_gene: TRBJ2-7
d_gene: TRBD2
v_gene: TRBV7-8
abundance: -
CDR3nt: TGTGCCAGCAGCTTATGGAGGGAGGGCAACGAGCAGTACTTC
CDR3aa: CASSLWREGNEQYF

j_gene: TRBJ2-7
d_gene: -
v_gene: TRBV27
abundance: -
CDR3nt: TGTGCCAGCAGTTTATCGCCCCTCGGTTACGAGCAGTACTTC
CDR3aa: CASSLSPLGYEQYF

j_gene: TRBJ2-7
d_gene: -
v_gene: TRBV10-3
abundance: -
CDR3nt: TGTGCCTCAACCCCGGACAGCCCCTACGAGCAGTACTTC
CDR3aa: CASTPDSPYEQYF

j_gene: TRBJ2-1
d_gene: TRBD1
v_gene: TRBV5-6
abundance: -
CDR3nt: TGTGCCAGCAGCGCCCCGGGACAGGGAGACAATGAGCAGTTCTTC
CDR3aa: CASSAPGQGDNEQFF

j_gene: TRBJ2-2
d_gene: -
v_gene: TRBV7-2
abundance: -
CDR3nt: TGTGCCAGCAGCCAGGGGACGCATCAAGGGGAGCTGTTTTTT
CDR3aa: CASSQGTHQGELFF

j_gene: TRBJ1-5
d_gene: -
v_gene: TRBV6-1
abundance: -
CDR3nt: TGTGCCAGCAGTGAGCAGGTAGGGACGGGGGGCAATCAGCCCCAGCATTTT
CDR3aa: CASSEQVGTGGNQPQHF

j_gene: TRBJ1-1
d_gene: TRBD1
v_gene: TRBV9
abundance: once
CDR3nt: TGTGCCAGCAGCGTAGGACAGGGGAACACTGAAGCTTTCTTT
CDR3aa: CASSVGQGNTEAFF